Shown below are 14 T cell receptor beta chains from a single sample sequenced in a study of T cell clonality in common variable immunodeficiency. The assay was immunoSEQ multiplex PCR, and TCRdb's table has in-frame clones only and misses some. Observed are 45,000 to 55,000 clones, no singletons, with the top ten taking about 5.7%. Sequenced sample: peripheral blood mononuclear cells. These receptors were collected from a person aged 18 to 75 in good health.

In its sample, this clone was seen many times. The read stops 3 residues short of the end of the CDR3; the missing end is completed from the germline J gene. The chain carries TRBV20-1 and TRBJ2-1; D not resolved. Germline CDR1 reads DFQATT; CDR2 reads SNEGSKA (reference sequence). With 5 bases removed from V and 5 bases from J, the gap between germline ends came to 7 bases. This CDR3 spans 11 amino acids. CDR3 loop: CSAYIHNEQFF. CDR3 DNA, as far as it was read: TGCAGTGCTTACATACACAATGAG.

This clone was seen ten or more times. With the read ending 3 residues before the CDR3 end, the germline J gene is used to fill in that end. V is TRBV7-2 and J is TRBJ2-1; D may be TRBD1 (6 bases). The germline V gene encodes CDR1 SGHTA and CDR2 FQGNSA. The CDR3 extends over 15 amino acids. Deletions cut 6 bases from V and 2 bases from J, with 14 bases between. The DNA read from the CDR3 is TGTGCCAGCAGTCGGGACATCGACACCTACAATGAG. This codes for CASSRDIDTYNE. The whole CDR3 protein is CASSRDIDTYNEQFF.

This clone was counted at least ten times. The CDR3 goes on 3 residues after the read ends, and that part is filled in from the germline J gene. V is TRBV5-1 and J is TRBJ2-1, with D unresolved. CDR3 length: 16 residues. Germline CDR1 SGHRS, CDR2 YFSETQ. The V gene lost 6 bases and the J gene lost 0 bases, with 16 bases spanning the gap. The CDR3 sequence: CASTPALAGSYNEQFF. CDR3 DNA, as far as it was read: TGCGCCAGCACCCCGGCCTTAGCCGGCTCCTACAATGAG.

There are many counts of this clone. The read stops 3 residues short of the end of the CDR3; the missing end is completed from the germline J gene. The rearrangement links TRBV4-1 to TRBJ1-2; TRBD1 might be the D (6 bases). CDR1 and CDR2 (germline): MGHRA, YSYEKL. V was clipped by 5 bases and J by 7 bases, with 20 bases between them. The CDR3 spans 15 residues. The covered CDR3 bases are TGCGCCAGCAGCAACCGGGACACAAACTCCTTTGGC. As protein: CASSNRDTNSFG. The complete CDR3 protein is CASSNRDTNSFGYTF.

Ten or more counts support this clone. The read finishes 3 residues shy of the CDR3 end, and the germline J gene is used to complete it. The chain employs TRBV5-1 and TRBJ1-1; possibly TRBD1 for D (5 bases). The germline V and J ends were trimmed by 3 bases and 0 bases, with 12 bases remaining between them. The germline CDR1 and CDR2 sequences are SGHRS and YFSETQ. This CDR3 contains 15 residues. Incomplete CDR3 DNA: TGCGCCAGCAGCTCCTCCGGGGACTTGAACACTGAA. It is translated as CASSSSGDLNTE. The CDR3 as a whole reads CASSSSGDLNTEAFF.

This clone was seen at least ten times. The DNA ends 3 residues before the CDR3 does, and the rest of the CDR3 is filled in from the germline J gene. V gene TRBV5-8 combines with J gene TRBJ1-1; D gene unclear. The germline V and J ends were trimmed by 6 bases and 0 bases, with 15 bases remaining between them. Germline CDR1 is SGHTS and CDR2 is YDEGEE. This CDR3 is built from 15 residues. This CDR3 reads CASTTRRALNTEAFF. The CDR3 bases that were read are TGTGCCAGCACCACAAGAAGGGCCCTGAACACTGAA.

This clone was detected many times. The CDR3 end falls 3 residues outside the read, so it is completed with the germline J gene. The chain combines TRBV6-4 with TRBJ2-1, with 9 bases aligning to TRBD1. J gave up 9 bases and V 3 bases, and 9 bases lay outside the gene matches. CDR1 is MRHNA, CDR2 SNTAGT, per germline. This CDR3 is 15 amino acids long. Incomplete CDR3 DNA: TGTGCCAGCAGTGATCCGGGACAGGGTCGTGTTGAG. It specifies CASSDPGQGRVE. The complete CDR3 reads CASSDPGQGRVEQFF.

This clone occurred many times. The missing CDR3 end, 3 residues past where the read stops, is filled in from the germline J gene. The chain links TRBV19 to TRBJ1-5, with 7 bases matching TRBD1. The CDR3 runs 14 residues. From germline, CDR1 is LNHDA and CDR2 SQIVND (reference sequence). V lost 10 bases to trimming and J lost 2 bases; unmatched junction nucleotides: 8. CDR3 DNA (partial): TGTGCCACTTCGGGCAGGGGGGGCAATCAGCCC. Protein sequence: CATSGRGGNQP. The CDR3 reads in full as CATSGRGGNQPQHF.

There are many counts of this clone. The read ends 3 residues early relative to the CDR3; the germline J gene fills the gap. The V call is TRBV20-1, the J call TRBJ1-2; no definite D call. Germline V gene data show CDR1 as DFQATT and CDR2 as SNEGSKA (reference sequence). Trimming removed 8 bases at V and 0 bases at J, with 10 bases between. The CDR3 spans 12 residues. This CDR3 reads CSLRRPNYGYTF. The CDR3 bases that were read are TGCAGTCTCAGGCGTCCTAACTATGGC.

This clone was recorded at least ten times. The CDR3 end is not reached by the read, which stops 3 residues before it; the germline J gene fills it in. The chain recombines TRBV20-1 with TRBJ2-7; possible D gene TRBD1, 6 bases. CDR1 and CDR2 (germline): DFQATT, SNEGSKA (reference sequence). The V gene lost 3 bases and the J gene lost 6 bases, with 21 bases spanning the gap. The CDR3 contains 15 residues. CDR3 DNA (partial): TGCAGTGCTAGTTCATCCCAGGGGAATGTTCGCGAG. Translation: CSASSSQGNVRE. The entire CDR3 reads CSASSSQGNVREQYF.

This clone was observed many times. The CDR3 end lies 3 residues beyond the end of the read and is filled in from the germline J gene. This chain connects TRBV5-1 to TRBJ1-4; TRBD1 aligns across 9 bases. Germline V CDR1 and CDR2: SGHRS, YFSETQ. J lost 8 bases, V lost 0 bases, and 5 bases had no gene match. This CDR3 comprises 15 residues. The chain's CDR3 is CASSLDRDRDEKLFF. The CDR3 bases that were read are TGCGCCAGCAGCTTGGACCGGGACAGGGACGAAAAA.

In its sample, this clone was seen many times. The CDR3 loop reads CASSLRGLAATQYF. CDR3 DNA, as far as it was read: TGCGCCAGCAGCTTAAGGGGACTAGCAGCTACG. The chain is built from TRBV5-1 and TRBJ2-3; 9 bases match TRBD2. The DNA ends 3 residues before the CDR3 does, and the rest of the CDR3 is filled in from the germline J gene. The V and J ends lost 2 bases and 8 bases, in that order; junction bases with no gene match: 6. This CDR3 contains 14 residues. Germline loops: CDR1 SGHRS, CDR2 YFSETQ.

This clone was seen repeatedly, ten times or more. The read ends 3 residues shy of where the CDR3 ends; the end is completed using the germline J gene. The V and J genes are TRBV4-1 and TRBJ1-2; D perhaps matches TRBD1 (6 bases). In germline, CDR1 is MGHRA, CDR2 YSYEKL. With 0 bases removed from V and 2 bases from J, the gap between germline ends came to 16 bases. The CDR3 is 17 amino acids. The sequenced CDR3 bases are TGCGCCAGCAGCCAAGATGGGGGCGGGTCTCGGAACTATGGC. Its protein is CASSQDGGGSRNYG. The whole CDR3 region reads CASSQDGGGSRNYGYTF.

This clone was counted many times. From the germline J gene comes the end of the CDR3, since the read stops 3 residues before it. The chain employs TRBV20-1 and TRBJ1-5; 9 nucleotides match TRBD1. Germline CDR1 and CDR2: DFQATT and SNEGSKA (reference sequence). V shed 0 bases, J shed 6 bases, and the junction held 3 bases outside the gene matches. CDR3 size: 14 residues. The DNA read from the CDR3 is TGCAGTGCTAGAGACCCGGGACAGGGTCAGCCC. It codes for CSARDPGQGQP. The whole CDR3 region reads CSARDPGQGQPQHF.